This T cell receptor beta chain was sequenced for a study of blood T cells in healthy people across ages (dated by TCRdb to 2014 to 2015). As for the study more broadly: In model experiments, template switching captured roughly one uniquely barcoded TCR beta cDNA molecule for every two T cells. Age-related changes in TCR beta repertoire diversity were measured in the study by deep sequencing normalized with unique cDNA molecular identifiers. The donors were split into four age groups: young (average 16 years), middle-aged (roughly 40), aged (approximately 59) and long-lived (approximately 80). To avoid experimental bias, donors of different ages were randomly spread across the sequencing lanes. For two donors (one aged 18 to 30 and one aged 80 or older), the study analyzed two additional independent replicas of 1 million unique cDNA reads from the same blood draw.

The investigation overall reported the following: Observed TCR beta diversity correlated strongly with the percentage of naive T cells measured by flow cytometry. Observed TCR beta diversity per million T cells fell roughly linearly with age, and a significant reduction was already apparent by age roughly 40. Estimates of total diversity based on one million sequenced T cells were regarded as lower bounds and as underestimates. Compared with the aged group, the long-lived group had more naive CD4+ T cells, fewer expanded clones and increased TCR diversity, a pattern suggesting age selection. Since profiling was done on bulk unsorted PBMCs, naive and antigen-experienced compartments could not be conclusively compared. The CMV infection status of donors was not known, potentially confounding age-related changes in expanded clonotypes.

Worth noting for this clonotype: Its antigen is not yet known. No clone much larger than this one lies a single base away; base qualities are absent.

Donors were a few dozen systemically healthy Caucasian individuals from Russia aged roughly 6 to 95 years. Each donor gave approximately 9.4 milliliters of peripheral blood, drawn into EDTA-treated Vacutainer tubes. Ficoll-Paque density-gradient centrifugation was used to isolate PBMCs, with at least 6 million per sample. Total RNA, at least 6 micrograms per sample, was extracted from PBMCs with Trizol reagent. For every donor, flow cytometry on a PBMC aliquot measured the percentage of naive CD45RAhigh/CD27high T cells. Libraries came from 5' RACE. The sequencer was an Illumina HiSeq 2500. A second PCR of about 7 to 12 cycles was run with a J-beta primer mix and a sample-barcoded 5' primer. A template-switch 5' adaptor carrying 12 random nucleotides introduced a unique molecular identifier onto each TCR beta cDNA molecule. Each sample yielded at least 2.5 million CDR3-containing paired-end reads. First-strand cDNA synthesis was performed from all RNA using the Mint cDNA synthesis kit, with priming by a TRBC-specific oligonucleotide. Following uracil-DNA glycosylase treatment, a first 18-cycle PCR with universal primers M1SS and BC2_uni_R was performed on all cDNA. For the original study's pipeline: For normalization, 1 million high-quality reads were randomly selected from each sample, with every read carrying a distinct molecular identifier. Instead of being binned into consensus sequences, reads that shared molecular identifiers were thrown out. MiTCR, run with a Q25 quality threshold and the strictest error-elimination algorithm, handled CDR3 identification, clonotype clustering and error correction. Lower-bound total TCR beta diversity was estimated with a nonparametric unseen species model using Euler transformation. The raw public reads went through TCRdb reprocessing: fastp at Q25, MiXCR clone calling, in-frame beta chains kept. Rows are unified per CDR3 protein, each entry keeping the most common DNA and genes. These V and J calls originate from TCRdb's pipeline instead of the authors' own analysis. The sample table records approximately 830,000 distinct CDR3 sequences; 62% of these occur just once. Clones ranked in the top ten supply 25% to 30% of the sample.

V has 1 base trimmed and J has 7 bases trimmed; junction bases matching no gene number 4. Sequences LGHNA (CDR1) and YNFKEQ (CDR2) are obtained from the germline V gene. Inclusive of the bounding cysteine and phenylalanine, the CDR3 is 14 residues long. Solely the CDR3 DNA is kept, with 42 bases framed from the first base. This receptor was taken from a man aged 25-40 years in good health. The specimen was blood. The V gene is TRBV4-2 and the J gene is TRBJ1-5, with 7 junctional bases fitting TRBD1. The sequenced DNA is TGTGCCAGCAGCCAAGCGACAGGGTTCCAGCCCCAGCATTTT. The resulting protein is CASSQATGFQPQHF.